This entry lists 20 T cell receptor beta chains sequenced from one sample in a study of cytomegalovirus exposure and HLA in healthy donors. TCRdb keeps only in-frame clones here, not all; method: immunoSEQ multiplex PCR. The sample has 71,000 or so clones, roughly 93% seen once. Sequenced: PBMCs. These receptors originate from a woman under 30 in good health and CMV-seronegative.

This clone was observed a few times. V is TRBV25-1 and J is TRBJ2-1; 7 nucleotides match TRBD2. J was trimmed by 0 bases and V by 3 bases; bases with no gene match: 11. The CDR3 has 18 amino acids. CDR1 and CDR2 (germline): MGHDK, SYGVNS. CDR3: CASSDFKAGATSYNEQFF. For the CDR3, the DNA is TGTGCCAGCAGTGACTTTAAGGCGGGAGCGACCTCCTACAATGAGCAGTTCTTC.

This clone was detected once. The genes are TRBV27 and TRBJ2-7; 12 bases map to TRBD2. Germline CDR1 and CDR2: MNHEY and SMNVEV (reference sequence). The junction had 4 bases not matched to a gene; V was cut back by 0 bases and J by 4 bases. This CDR3 region has 16 residues. In DNA, the CDR3 is TGTGCCAGCAGTTTATCGACCGGGACTAGCGGGTACGAGCAGTACTTC. Translation gives CASSLSTGTSGYEQYF.

The genes are TRBV9 and TRBJ2-3; D remains unclear. This CDR3 has 15 residues. Germline loops: CDR1 SGDLS, CDR2 YYNGEE. V dropped 1 base and J dropped 3 bases, with 12 bases sitting between them. The CDR3, as DNA: TGTGCCAGCAGCGTAAGGCTAGGTGGAACAGATACGCAGTATTTT. Amino acids: CASSVRLGGTDTQYF.

The chain recombines TRBV7-2 with TRBJ1-5; the match to TRBD1 covers 9 bases. The CDR3 consists of 15 residues. The junction had 6 bases not matched to a gene; V was cut back by 3 bases and J by 6 bases. Germline CDR1 SGHTA, CDR2 FQGNSA. DNA for the CDR3: TGTGCCAGCAGCTTCCCGGGACAGGGTGTTCAGCCCCAGCATTTT. Its translation: CASSFPGQGVQPQHF. The full variable domain, rest sourced from reference TRBV7-2 and TRBJ1-5, is GAGVSQSPSNKVTEKGKDVELRCDPISGHTALYWYRQSLGQGLEFLIYFQGNSAPDKSGLPSDRFSAERTGGSVSTLTIQRTQQEDSAVYLCASSFPGQGVQPQHFGDGTRLSIL.

The rearrangement joins TRBV7-3 to TRBJ2-5, with TRBD2 matching 10 bases. The germline gives CDR1 SGHTA, CDR2 FQGTGA. The V gene end was trimmed by 6 bases and the J gene end by 5 bases; junction bases not matched to a gene: 9. There are 15 residues in the CDR3. The CDR3 here is CASSLSGGSLETQYF. CDR3 nucleotides: TGTGCCAGCAGTCTTAGCGGGGGGAGTTTGGAGACCCAGTACTTC.

The genes are TRBV5-4 and TRBJ2-1; the match to TRBD1 covers 8 bases. Losses at the gene ends were 3 bases for V and 7 bases for J; bases not matched to a gene: 9. Germline CDR1 SGHNT, CDR2 YYREEE (reference sequence). CDR3 length: 15 amino acids. The CDR3 coding sequence is TGTGCCAGCAGCTCATCCAGCAGGGGGCGAAATGAGCAGTTCTTC. Translated: CASSSSSRGRNEQFF.

The V gene is TRBV13, the J gene TRBJ2-3, with 7 nucleotides matching TRBD2. V gave up 5 bases and J gave up 9 bases; unmatched junction bases: 2. CDR1 is PRHDT, CDR2 FYEKMQ, per germline (reference sequence). This CDR3 has 11 residues. This CDR3 reads CASSAGGTQYF. As DNA, the CDR3 is TGTGCCAGCAGCGCCGGGGGGACGCAGTATTTT.

This chain links TRBV9 with TRBJ2-1, with TRBD2 matching 7 bases. Germline-derived CDR1 and CDR2 are SGDLS and YYNGEE. After removal of 2 bases from V and 0 bases from J, the junction contained 5 bases not matched to a gene. The CDR3 has 16 amino acids. The CDR3 is CASSVGGSSSYNEQFF. The CDR3 DNA follows: TGTGCCAGCAGCGTGGGGGGGTCTAGCTCCTACAATGAGCAGTTCTTC.

V and J are TRBV28 and TRBJ2-7, with a weak D call TRBD1 (5 bases). Germline V gene lookup returns CDR1 MDHEN and CDR2 SYDVKM. With 3 bases removed from V and 5 bases from J, the gap between germline ends came to 14 bases. The CDR3 has 14 residues. Here the CDR3 DNA reads TGTGCCAGCAGTTTGGGGCCGAGGCCCGACGAGCAGTACTTC. Amino acids: CASSLGPRPDEQYF.

The chain has TRBV29-1 and TRBJ2-7, with 7 bases that match TRBD2. Germline values: CDR1 SQVTM, CDR2 ANQGSEA. The CDR3 length is 13 residues. The V and J ends lost 6 bases and 2 bases, in that order; junction bases with no gene match: 7. The CDR3 DNA reads TGCAGCGTCGCCGGTGGGGGGGCCTACGAGCAGTACTTC. Translated, it gives CSVAGGGAYEQYF.

In regard to this clone: Other DNA sequences in the same sample also yield this CDR3. This chain uses TRBV5-1 with TRBJ1-1; no clear D. The V gene's germline CDR1 is SGHRS and CDR2 YFSETQ. Trimming cost V 1 base and J 0 bases, with 7 bases left between them. There are 14 residues in the CDR3. The CDR3 spells CASSLSGMNTEAFF. CDR3 nucleotide sequence: TGCGCCAGCAGCTTGTCGGGTATGAACACTGAAGCTTTCTTT.

The chain employs TRBV13 and TRBJ1-1; maybe TRBD1 (6 bases). CDR1 PRHDT and CDR2 FYEKMQ come from the germline V gene (reference sequence). The CDR3 is made up of 12 amino acids. Trimming left V 5 bases short and J 8 bases short, with 12 bases between. CDR3: CASSGLDREAFF. In nucleotides, the CDR3 is TGTGCCAGCAGCGGCCTCGACAGGGAAGCTTTCTTT.

The chain joins TRBV7-9 to TRBJ2-2; a possible D gene is TRBD2 (6 bases). This CDR3 has 15 residues. Germline CDR1 reads SEHNR; CDR2 reads FQNEAQ (reference sequence). Trimming took off 5 bases at V and 1 base at J, with 11 bases between the two ends. CDR3 residues: CASSTPTRNTGELFF. The CDR3 DNA reads TGTGCCAGCAGCACCCCGACTAGGAACACCGGGGAGCTGTTTTTT.

The V call is TRBV15, the J call TRBJ2-2; TRBD1 agrees at 9 bases. The V and J ends lost 5 bases and 5 bases, in that order; junction bases with no gene match: 6. The CDR3 totals 15 residues. Germline lookup yields CDR1 LNHNV and CDR2 YYDKDF (reference sequence). CDR3 amino acids: CATSPTGGRTGELFF. DNA of the CDR3: TGTGCCACCAGCCCAACAGGGGGCCGAACCGGGGAGCTGTTTTTT.

The chain uses TRBV19 and TRBJ2-7, with a tentative D call TRBD2 (6 bases). There are 15 residues in the CDR3. The V end lost 1 base, the J end lost 0 bases, and 10 bases lay between the germline ends. The germline V gene has CDR1 LNHDA and CDR2 SQIVND (reference sequence). The CDR3 loop is CASSIGDWFSYEQYF. CDR3 in DNA: TGTGCCAGTAGTATAGGGGACTGGTTCTCCTACGAGCAGTACTTC.

The J gene is TRBJ2-7, the V gene TRBV28; 9 nucleotides agree with TRBD2. CDR1 is MDHEN, CDR2 SYDVKM, per germline. The CDR3 has 15 residues. V dropped 6 bases and J dropped 7; count of bases not matched to a gene: 13. CDR3 nucleotides: TGTGCCAGCAGGGAACCGGGACTAGCTTCTCGGGAGCAGTACTTC. It translates to CASREPGLASREQYF.

This clone has only one observation. The chain joins TRBV6-5 to TRBJ2-7, with D possibly being TRBD2 (5 bases). Trimming removed 9 bases from V and 2 bases from J, with 11 bases in between. Germline V gives CDR1 MNHEY, CDR2 SVGAGI. This CDR3 spans 12 amino acids. The CDR3 spells CASKDGTYEQYF. CDR3 DNA: TGTGCCAGTAAAGACGGGACCTACGAGCAGTACTTC.

The rearrangement links TRBV5-6 to TRBJ1-4, with D perhaps matching TRBD1 (6 bases). V lost 4 bases and J lost 4, with 11 bases in between. Germline values: CDR1 SGHDT, CDR2 YYEEEE. The CDR3 has 14 amino acids. CDR3 nucleotide sequence: TGTGCCAGCAGCCCCGGACAGCTTAATGAAAAACTGTTTTTT. This gives the protein CASSPGQLNEKLFF.

V and J are TRBV11-2 and TRBJ2-1, with a possible D match to TRBD2 (5 bases). Germline V gene data show CDR1 as SGHAT and CDR2 as FQNNGV. Trimming removed 1 base at V and 5 bases at J, with 9 bases between. CDR3 length: 14 residues. The CDR3 sequence is CASSLAGWDNEQFF. The DNA for the CDR3 is TGTGCCAGCAGCTTAGCGGGATGGGACAATGAGCAGTTCTTC.

This clone was observed once. The gene calls are TRBV7-3 and TRBJ1-5; 7 bases are shared with TRBD1. With 5 bases clipped from V and 4 bases from J, the junction kept 8 bases outside the gene matches. Germline CDR1 reads SGHTA; CDR2 reads FQGTGA. This CDR3 has 15 residues. CDR3 sequence: CASSLRQGENQPQHF. The CDR3 bases are TGTGCCAGCAGCCTAAGACAGGGCGAAAATCAGCCCCAGCATTTT. The variable domain in full, with the rest retrieved from reference TRBV7-3 and TRBJ1-5, is GAGVSQTPSNKVTEKGKYVELRCDPISGHTALYWYRQSLGQGPEFLIYFQGTGAADDSGLPNDRFFAVRPEGSVSTLKIQRTERGDSAVYLCASSLRQGENQPQHFGDGTRLSIL.